A selection of T cell receptor beta chains follows, all from one sample in a study of Ad26.COV2.S vaccination and SARS-CoV-2 variants. TCRdb keeps only in-frame clones here, not all; method: immunoSEQ multiplex PCR. The repertoire holds roughly 40,000 clones, with 65% to 90% as singletons. The material sequenced was peripheral blood, taken after recovery from COVID-19. All receptors derive from a human donor who had recovered from COVID-19. Each CDR3 is given with its conserved first and last residue. The D gene is left open where the match is weak. The size of a clone is reported for some rows only, either as once, few or many, or as a class for expanded clones.

abundance	v_gene	j_gene	d_gene	CDR3aa	CDR3nt
NA	TRBV9	TRBJ1-2	NA	CASSVGGTGTYGYTF	TGTGCCAGCAGCGTAGGTGGGACTGGGACCTATGGCTACACCTTC
NA	TRBV10-3	TRBJ1-3	TRBD1	CAIRETGPSGNTIYF	TGTGCCATCAGGGAGACAGGGCCCTCTGGAAACACCATATATTTT
NA	TRBV2	TRBJ2-6	TRBD1	CASSLDRAGANVLTF	TGTGCCAGCAGTCTTGACAGGGCCGGGGCCAACGTCCTGACTTTC
NA	TRBV24-1	TRBJ1-2	TRBD1	CATSDPGTGGEDGYTF	TGTGCCACCAGTGACCCCGGGACAGGGGGTGAGGATGGCTACACCTTC
NA	TRBV5-1	TRBJ2-5	TRBD2	CASSQGLAGDTQETQYF	TGCGCCAGCAGCCAAGGACTAGCGGGGGATACACAAGAGACCCAGTACTTC
NA	TRBV5-1	TRBJ1-4	NA	CASGAGDGVAEKLFF	TGCGCCAGCGGGGCTGGGGACGGGGTAGCAGAAAAACTGTTTTTT
NA	TRBV7-2	TRBJ2-4	NA	CASSLSPNIQYF	TGTGCCAGCAGCTTAAGTCCGAACATTCAGTACTTC
NA	TRBV14	TRBJ2-6	TRBD2	CASSPGLAGAPSSGANVLTF	TGTGCCAGCAGCCCGGGACTAGCGGGAGCTCCGAGCTCTGGGGCCAACGTCCTGACTTTC
NA	TRBV5-5	TRBJ2-7	TRBD2	CASSLGGLAGGSEQYF	TGTGCCAGCAGCTTGGGGGGACTAGCGGGAGGCAGTGAGCAGTACTTC
NA	TRBV19	TRBJ1-2	NA	CASSFGLLGGEGYTF	TGTGCCAGTAGTTTCGGACTGCTAGGGGGGGAAGGCTACACCTTC
NA	TRBV30	TRBJ2-3	NA	CAWSAQVGADTQYF	TGTGCCTGGAGTGCTCAAGTCGGGGCAGATACGCAGTATTTT
NA	TRBV6-1	TRBJ2-5	NA	CASSEGNPLETQYF	TGTGCCAGCAGTGAAGGAAACCCCCTCGAGACCCAGTACTTC
few	TRBV18	TRBJ2-2	TRBD2	CASSPRTSGGNTGELFF	TGTGCCAGCTCACCACGGACTAGCGGGGGAAACACCGGGGAGCTGTTTTTT
few	TRBV6-6	TRBJ2-1	NA	CASSYSRGGGEQFF	TGTGCCAGCAGTTACTCGAGAGGGGGGGGTGAGCAGTTCTTC
NA	TRBV6-5	TRBJ1-3	TRBD1	CAIRGQGSGNTIYF	TGTGCCATCAGGGGACAGGGCTCTGGAAACACCATATATTTT
NA	TRBV2	TRBJ1-1	NA	CASSEFGTGNTEAFF	TGTGCCAGCAGTGAGTTTGGGACCGGGAACACTGAAGCTTTCTTT
NA	TRBV3-1/TRBV3-2	TRBJ2-5	NA	CASSQGLGETQYF	TGTGCCAGCAGCCAAGGGCTGGGAGAGACCCAGTACTTC
NA	TRBV10-3	TRBJ1-1	NA	CAIRRGLNTEAFF	TGTGCCATCAGGAGGGGACTGAACACTGAAGCTTTCTTT
NA	TRBV5-4	TRBJ1-5	NA	CASSLEARGSQHF	TGTGCCAGCAGCTTGGAGGCCAGGGGTTCCCAGCATTTT
few	TRBV18	TRBJ1-6	NA	CASSPVGARAYNSPLHF	TGTGCCAGCTCACCAGTGGGGGCCCGGGCCTATAATTCACCCCTCCACTTT
NA	TRBV7-9	TRBJ1-2	NA	CASSLGEITFF	TGTGCCAGCAGCTTAGGGGAAATAACTTTCTTC
NA	TRBV4-2	TRBJ2-5	NA	CASSQDLFQETQYF	TGTGCCAGCAGCCAAGATCTGTTCCAAGAGACCCAGTACTTC
NA	TRBV5-1	TRBJ2-3	TRBD1	CASSLGQGGPDTQYF	TGCGCCAGCAGCTTGGGACAGGGGGGGCCAGATACGCAGTATTTT
NA	TRBV6-5	TRBJ2-3	TRBD2	CASIRGGSRDTQYF	TGTGCCAGCATCCGGGGGGGGTCGCGGGATACGCAGTATTTT
NA	TRBV7-7	TRBJ2-5	NA	CASSLLGGGSRETQYF	TGTGCCAGCAGCTTATTAGGAGGGGGTAGTAGAGAGACCCAGTACTTC
NA	TRBV5-1	TRBJ2-5	TRBD2	CASSTERGEETQYF	TGCGCCAGCAGCACAGAGCGGGGGGAAGAGACCCAGTACTTC
NA	TRBV27	TRBJ2-1	TRBD2	CASRSLSGLAAFPPYNEQFF	TGTGCCAGCAGATCGCTTTCGGGACTAGCGGCTTTTCCGCCCTACAATGAGCAGTTCTTC
NA	TRBV30	TRBJ1-4	NA	CAWSVGGRVTREKLFF	TGTGCCTGGAGTGTAGGGGGGAGAGTCACCAGGGAAAAACTGTTTTTT
NA	TRBV24-1	TRBJ2-5	TRBD2	CATSDPRGLAGETQYF	TGTGCCACCAGTGATCCAAGGGGTCTAGCGGGAGAGACCCAGTACTTC
NA	TRBV5-1	TRBJ1-1	NA	CASSLAILNTEAFF	TGCGCCAGCAGCTTGGCTATTTTGAACACTGAAGCTTTCTTT
NA	TRBV7-2	TRBJ1-1	NA	CASSPGHLNTEAFF	TGTGCCAGCAGCCCAGGACACTTGAACACTGAAGCTTTCTTT
NA	TRBV6-5	TRBJ2-5	NA	CASSKGTQYF	TGTGCCAGCAGCAAAGGGACCCAGTACTTC
once	TRBV28	TRBJ2-5	TRBD1	CASSSGGAGTQYF	TGTGCCAGCAGTTCAGGGGGCGCGGGGACCCAGTACTTC
NA	TRBV6-6	TRBJ1-3	NA	CASFFGARGNTIYF	TGTGCCAGTTTCTTCGGGGCGAGGGGAAACACCATATATTTT
NA	TRBV9	TRBJ2-3	TRBD1	CASSPGQGGSDTQYF	TGTGCCAGCAGCCCGGGACAGGGGGGTTCAGATACGCAGTATTTT
NA	TRBV3-1/TRBV3-2	TRBJ1-2	NA	CASSQRGSNYGYTF	TGTGCCAGCAGCCAACGGGGATCTAACTATGGCTACACCTTC